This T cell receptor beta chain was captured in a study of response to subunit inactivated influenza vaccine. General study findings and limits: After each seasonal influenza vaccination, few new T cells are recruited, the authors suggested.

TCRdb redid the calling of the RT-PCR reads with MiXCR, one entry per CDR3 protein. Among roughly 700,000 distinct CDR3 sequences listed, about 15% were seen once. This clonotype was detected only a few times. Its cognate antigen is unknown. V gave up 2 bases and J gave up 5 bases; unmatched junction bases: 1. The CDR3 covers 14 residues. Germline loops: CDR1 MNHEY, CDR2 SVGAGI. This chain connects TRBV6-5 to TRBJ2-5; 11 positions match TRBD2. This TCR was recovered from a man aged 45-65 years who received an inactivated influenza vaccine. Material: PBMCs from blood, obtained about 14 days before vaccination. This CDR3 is CASSYGTSGETQYF. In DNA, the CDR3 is TGTGCCAGCAGTTACGGGACTAGCGGTGAGACCCAGTACTTC.